The T cell receptor beta chain under discussion was sequenced for a study of blood T cell repertoires in COVID-19. Study as a whole: The origin of the acute and convalescent COVID-19 samples was the United States, Italy and Spain.

The study counted Cohort 3 donors as recovered given two negative PCRs, clearance, or symptom resolution. CDR1 is GTSNPN and CDR2 is SVGIG in the germline V gene (reference sequence). The V gene lost 1 base and the J gene lost 4 bases, with 11 bases spanning the gap. There are 14 residues in the CDR3. In the authors' methods: Nucleated cell counts were estimated from reference gene primer amplification. Sequencing was performed with immunoSEQ multiplex PCR; in TCRdb, only in-frame clones are kept and a portion is missing. The DNA was the basis for D and trimming; V, J and clone size are from that table. The table shows more than 100,000 clones, with roughly 84% occurring only once.

Sequences were obtained from PBMCs or T cells enriched from blood (not recorded which). The chain joins TRBV30 to TRBJ1-5; maybe TRBD1 (6 bases). This clonotype was sampled from a woman under 40 who had recovered from COVID-19. CDR3 coding DNA: TGTGCCTGGAGTGGAGGACAGCTGAATCAGCCCCAGCATTTT. Translating gives CAWSGGQLNQPQHF. Filled out from reference TRBV30 and TRBJ1-5, the complete variable domain reads SQTIHQWPATLVQPVGSPLSLECTVEGTSNPNLYWYRQAAGRGLQLLFYSVGIGQISSEVPQNLSASRPQDRQFILSSKKLLLSDSGFYLCAWSGGQLNQPQHFGDGTRLSIL.